This TCR beta chain derives from a study of blood T cell repertoires in COVID-19. Study background: The samples span acute and convalescent COVID-19 from the United States, Italy and Spain. Nucleic acid was either cDNA or gDNA, and it came from T cells, B-cell-depleted T cells, or PBMCs.

CDR1 is KGHSH and CDR2 is LQKENI in the germline V gene. The trim removed 1 base at V and 1 base at J, leaving 1 base unmatched. The length of the CDR3 is 15 residues. Original data processing: Nucleated cell counts were estimated from reference gene primer amplification. Some clones are missing from TCRdb's copy, which holds only in-frame ones; the method was immunoSEQ multiplex PCR. V and J calls and clone size are given by that table; D and trimming were obtained from the DNA. This table holds over 200,000 clones, 88% found once. Sequencing was performed on peripheral blood. The source is a woman aged 60-75 years with acute or convalescent COVID-19. This chain joins TRBV18 and TRBJ1-1, with 9 bases fitting TRBD1. CDR3 sequence (DNA): TGTGCCAGCTCACCACTGGGACAGGGGAACACTGAAGCTTTCTTT. Amino acids: CASSPLGQGNTEAFF.